These 24 T cell receptor beta chains share one sample of origin, sequenced in a study of blood T cell repertoires in COVID-19. The assay was immunoSEQ multiplex PCR, and TCRdb's table has in-frame clones only and misses some. This table has 200,000 to 300,000 clones, less than 90% appearing once. Sequenced sample: peripheral blood. Receptors originate from a man younger than 40 with active or convalescent COVID-19.

The chain couples TRBV2 to TRBJ1-2; D remains unclear. Per germline, CDR1 SNHLY and CDR2 FYNNEI. This CDR3 is 15 amino acids long. V lost 2 bases to trimming and J lost 4 bases, with 14 bases between them. CDR3 protein: CASSERAPRVYGYTF. The CDR3 nucleotides are TGTGCCAGCAGTGAACGGGCCCCGAGGGTCTATGGCTACACCTTC.

The CDR3 is CASSLSVRLGDQPQHF. DNA for the CDR3: TGTGCCAGCAGCTTATCTGTACGGCTCGGGGATCAGCCCCAGCATTTT. The chain couples TRBV7-2 to TRBJ1-5, with D unclear. Trimming pared 2 bases from V and 5 bases from J, leaving 16 bases between. The CDR3 length is 16 residues. Germline-derived CDR1 and CDR2 are SGHTA and FQGNSA.

This chain connects TRBV10-2 to TRBJ2-7; D is perhaps TRBD2 (5 bases). Looked up from germline, CDR1 is WSHSY and CDR2 is SAAADI. CDR3 size: 14 residues. Trimming cost V 7 bases and J 0 bases, with 13 bases left between them. The CDR3 protein is CASTPDGDSYEQYF. CDR3 nucleotide sequence: TGCGCCAGCACCCCTGACGGGGACTCCTACGAGCAGTACTTC.

The chain joins TRBV4-1 to TRBJ1-4; 9 bases match TRBD1. Germline assignment: CDR1 MGHRA and CDR2 YSYEKL. This CDR3 is built from 16 residues. After removal of 3 bases from V and 7 bases from J, the junction contained 9 bases not matched to a gene. The CDR3 here is CASSQVTGGAGEKLFF. The DNA of the CDR3 is TGCGCCAGCAGCCAGGTTACAGGGGGCGCCGGTGAAAAACTGTTTTTT.

The chain links TRBV4-1 to TRBJ2-3; 9 bases fit TRBD2. Germline trimming cut 6 bases from V and 9 bases from J; bases unmatched to any gene: 19. Per the germline V gene, CDR1 is MGHRA and CDR2 is YSYEKL. The CDR3 extends over 17 amino acids. The CDR3 nucleotides are TGCGCCAGCAGAGATAGTAAGCGGGGGGCCGGGGCACCGACGCAGTATTTT. This gives the protein CASRDSKRGAGAPTQYF.

The V call is TRBV6-5, the J call TRBJ1-5, with D maybe TRBD1 (5 bases). Germline CDR1 MNHEY, CDR2 SVGAGI. Trimming took 4 bases from V and 0 from J, leaving 13 bases between them. The CDR3 has 16 amino acids. The CDR3 spells CASSSPGVNSNQPQHF. The CDR3 DNA reads TGTGCCAGCAGTTCGCCGGGGGTAAATAGCAATCAGCCCCAGCATTTT.

The count of this clone is one. This chain connects TRBV2 to TRBJ1-3, with TRBD1 matching over 7 bases. V trimming: 10 bases; J trimming: 2 bases; junction bases outside the gene matches: 11. The germline V gene has CDR1 SNHLY and CDR2 FYNNEI. The CDR3 runs to 15 residues. The DNA of the CDR3 is TGTGCCACCGGCTCAGGGGGTAGGACTGGAAACACCATATATTTT. Translated: CATGSGGRTGNTIYF.

This clone has a handful of counts. V gene TRBV7-9 combines with J gene TRBJ2-1; 8 bases are a match to TRBD1. J was trimmed by 9 bases and V by 7 bases; bases with no gene match: 5. Germline V CDR1 and CDR2: SEHNR, FQNEAQ (reference sequence). CDR3 size: 12 residues. The CDR3 here is CASTRQGSEQFF. The CDR3 DNA follows: TGTGCCAGCACCAGACAGGGGAGTGAGCAGTTCTTC. The full variable domain, rest sourced from reference TRBV7-9 and TRBJ2-1, is DTGVSQNPRHKITKRGQNVTFRCDPISEHNRLYWYRQTLGQGPEFLTYFQNEAQLEKSRLLSDRFSAERPKGSFSTLEIQRTEQGDSAMYLCASTRQGSEQFFGPGTRLTVL.

This rearrangement joins TRBV7-2 to TRBJ1-4; D is perhaps TRBD1 (5 bases). CDR1 and CDR2 from the germline V gene are SGHTA and FQGNSA. The CDR3 spans 14 residues. The ends were cut back, 3 bases at V and 2 bases at J, with 7 bases in the middle. The CDR3 nucleotides read TGTGCCAGCAGCTTTGGGGGGACTAATGAAAAACTGTTTTTT. It yields the protein CASSFGGTNEKLFF.

J is TRBJ1-1 and V is TRBV27; tentatively, D is TRBD1 (6 bases). The CDR3 covers 13 residues. Trimming took off 4 bases at V and 3 bases at J, with 9 bases between the two ends. The V gene's germline CDR1 is MNHEY and CDR2 SMNVEV (reference sequence). In DNA, the CDR3 is TGTGCCAGCAGTTGGACAGAGGACACTGAAGCTTTCTTT. This translates into CASSWTEDTEAFF.

The chain links TRBV6-5 to TRBJ1-2; TRBD1 aligns across 10 bases. The CDR3 is made up of 16 amino acids. Germline V lookup: CDR1 MNHEY, CDR2 SVGAGI. The trim removed 0 bases at V and 4 bases at J, leaving 5 bases unmatched. In nucleotides, the CDR3 is TGTGCCAGCAGTTACTCGGGACAGGGGAGTTTCTATGGCTACACCTTC. This translates into CASSYSGQGSFYGYTF.

This clone was detected only once. The CDR3 DNA reads as TGTGCCAGCAGCCCACGGGGGGAAAGTGGGTATGGCTACACCTTC. Residues: CASSPRGESGYGYTF. V is TRBV6-6 and J is TRBJ1-2; TRBD1 might be the D (5 bases). Trimming stripped 6 bases from V and 5 bases from J, with 19 bases between. The CDR3 loop spans 15 amino acids. Germline V gives CDR1 MNHNY, CDR2 SVGAGI (reference sequence).

The chain couples TRBV13 to TRBJ2-7, with 8 bases that match TRBD2. The CDR3 contains 15 residues. CDR1 and CDR2 (germline): PRHDT, FYEKMQ (reference sequence). The V gene end was trimmed by 0 bases and the J gene end by 3 bases; junction bases not matched to a gene: 4. The CDR3 DNA follows: TGTGCCAGCAGCTTAGGCCAGCGGGGGAACTACGAGCAGTACTTC. Amino acids: CASSLGQRGNYEQYF.

The sample holds one count of this clone. The genes are TRBV11-2 and TRBJ2-7; no firm D call. The CDR3 sequence is 12 residues long. Trimming shortened V by 5 bases and J by 2 bases, and 7 bases separated the two germline ends. In germline, CDR1 is SGHAT, CDR2 FQNNGV. CDR3 coding DNA: TGTGCCAGCAGCCAGAACCCCTACGAGCAGTACTTC. Protein: CASSQNPYEQYF. The complete variable domain, with remaining parts taken from reference TRBV11-2 and TRBJ2-7, reads EAGVAQSPRYKIIEKRQSVAFWCNPISGHATLYWYQQILGQGPKLLIQFQNNGVVDDSQLPKDRFSAERLKGVDSTLKIQPAKLEDSAVYLCASSQNPYEQYFGPGTRLTVT.

J is TRBJ2-7 and V is TRBV11-2; 7 bases agree with TRBD1. This CDR3 spans 13 amino acids. Germline values: CDR1 SGHAT, CDR2 FQNNGV. The J segment lost 5 bases and the V segment lost 5 bases, leaving 6 bases of the junction unmatched. DNA for the CDR3: TGTGCCAGCAGCGCAACCGGGACAGACGAGCAGTACTTC. Its protein product is CASSATGTDEQYF. Based on the CDR3 plus reference TRBV11-2 and TRBJ2-7, the full variable domain is EAGVAQSPRYKIIEKRQSVAFWCNPISGHATLYWYQQILGQGPKLLIQFQNNGVVDDSQLPKDRFSAERLKGVDSTLKIQPAKLEDSAVYLCASSATGTDEQYFGPGTRLTVT.

The CDR3 spells CASSPGQWTILYEQYF. Here the CDR3 DNA reads TGTGCCAGCTCACCCGGACAGTGGACGATTCTCTACGAGCAGTACTTC. V is TRBV18 and J is TRBJ2-7; D might be TRBD1 (6 bases). Trimming removed 3 bases from V and 3 bases from J, with 18 bases in between. Germline V gives CDR1 KGHSH, CDR2 LQKENI. There are 16 residues in the CDR3.

The rearrangement uses TRBV5-6 and TRBJ1-2; TRBD1 aligns across 12 bases. The CDR3 loop spans 16 amino acids. The J segment lost 1 base and the V segment lost 4 bases, leaving 5 bases of the junction unmatched. In germline, CDR1 is SGHDT, CDR2 YYEEEE. CDR3 coding DNA: TGTGCCAGCAGCCCCGGGACAGGGGGCATTAACTATGGCTACACCTTC. This translates into CASSPGTGGINYGYTF. Full variable domain (missing parts from reference TRBV5-6 and TRBJ1-2): DAGVTQSPTHLIKTRGQQVTLRCSPKSGHDTVSWYQQALGQGPQFIFQYYEEEERQRGNFPDRFSGHQFPNYSSELNVNALLLGDSALYLCASSPGTGGINYGYTFGSGTRLTVV.

V usage is TRBV3-1 (or the pseudogene TRBV3-2) and J usage is TRBJ1-5; 9 bases agree with TRBD1. Germline trimming cut 1 base from V and 6 bases from J; bases unmatched to any gene: 7. The CDR3 totals 16 residues. In germline, CDR1 is LGHDT, CDR2 YNNKEL (reference sequence). DNA for the CDR3: TGTGCCAGCAGCCAAGGTCCGGGACAGGGCTTTCAGCCCCAGCATTTT. Translation gives CASSQGPGQGFQPQHF.

A note on this clone: Given a much more abundant clone one base away, this may be a read error. V gene TRBV5-5 combines with J gene TRBJ2-7, with D hard to call. In germline, CDR1 is SGHKS, CDR2 YYEKEE (reference sequence). The length of the CDR3 is 15 residues. As DNA, the CDR3 is TGTGCCATCAGCTTGGTAGTCGGAGCAGCCTACGAGCAGTACTTC. Encoded protein: CAISLVVGAAYEQYF.

The chain links TRBV6-5 to TRBJ1-5; 9 bases match TRBD1. Germline trimming cut 3 bases from V and 5 bases from J; bases unmatched to any gene: 5. CDR3 length: 15 amino acids. Germline V gene sequence: CDR1 MNHEY, CDR2 SVGAGI. The CDR3 region is CASSYRDRDDQPQHF. For the CDR3, the DNA is TGTGCCAGCAGTTATCGGGACAGGGATGATCAGCCCCAGCATTTT.

This chain uses TRBV6-2 or TRBV6-3 with TRBJ2-1; D may be TRBD2 (5 bases). The CDR3 has 15 residues. Germline loops: CDR1 MNHEY, CDR2 SVGEGT. Trimming pared 5 bases from V and 1 base from J, leaving 12 bases between. CDR3 nucleotides: TGTGCCAGCAGTACGGACTGGGAATCCTACAATGAGCAGTTCTTC. Translated: CASSTDWESYNEQFF.

The V call is TRBV15, the J call TRBJ1-1; 10 bases are a match to TRBD1. V trimming: 2 bases; J trimming: 2 bases; junction bases outside the gene matches: 8. This CDR3 has 17 residues. CDR1 and CDR2 (germline): LNHNV, YYDKDF (reference sequence). The CDR3 bases are TGTGCCACCAGCAGATTCGACAGGGGGCGTGAAAACACTGAAGCTTTCTTT. Protein sequence: CATSRFDRGRENTEAFF.

This chain uses TRBV3-1 (or the pseudogene TRBV3-2) with TRBJ1-6, with D maybe TRBD1 (5 bases). Deletions cut 0 bases from V and 9 bases from J, with 21 bases between. CDR3 length: 18 residues. CDR1 LGHDT and CDR2 YNNKEL come from the germline V gene (reference sequence). CDR3 residues: CASSQDYPRQGKGSPLHF. CDR3 coding DNA: TGTGCCAGCAGCCAAGATTACCCTCGGCAGGGTAAGGGTTCACCCCTCCACTTT.

The chain carries TRBV18 and TRBJ1-1, with D perhaps matching TRBD1 (5 bases). CDR1 KGHSH and CDR2 LQKENI come from the germline V gene. The CDR3 loop spans 15 amino acids. V gave up 6 bases and J gave up 2 bases, with 16 bases separating them. DNA for the CDR3: TGTGCCAGCTCCCCCCGACTCCAGGGCAACACTGAAGCTTTCTTT. Translated, it gives CASSPRLQGNTEAFF.